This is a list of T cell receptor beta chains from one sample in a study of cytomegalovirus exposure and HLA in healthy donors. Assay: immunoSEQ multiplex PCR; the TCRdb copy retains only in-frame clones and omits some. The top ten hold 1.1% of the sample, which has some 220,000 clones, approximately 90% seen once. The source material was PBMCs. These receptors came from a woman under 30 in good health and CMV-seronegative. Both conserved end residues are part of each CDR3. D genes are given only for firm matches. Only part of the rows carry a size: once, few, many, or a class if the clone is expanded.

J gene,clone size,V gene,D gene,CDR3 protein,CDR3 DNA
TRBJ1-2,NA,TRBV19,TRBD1,CASSTRTGDYGYTF,TGTGCCAGTAGTACAAGGACAGGAGACTATGGCTACACCTTC
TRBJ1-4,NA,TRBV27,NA,CASSLWSRADEKLFF,TGTGCCAGCAGTTTATGGTCCAGGGCAGACGAAAAACTGTTTTTT
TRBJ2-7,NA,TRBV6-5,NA,CASSYSTEPPRYEQYF,TGTGCCAGCAGTTACTCGACGGAGCCCCCTAGATACGAGCAGTACTTC
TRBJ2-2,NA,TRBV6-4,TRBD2,CASSTLAGPSGGELFF,TGTGCCAGCAGCACACTAGCGGGACCCTCCGGCGGGGAGCTGTTTTTT
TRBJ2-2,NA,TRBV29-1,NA,CSVEGVEVGGVNTGELFF,TGCAGCGTTGAAGGGGTTGAAGTGGGGGGAGTTAACACCGGGGAGCTGTTTTTT
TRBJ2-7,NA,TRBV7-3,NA,CASSLSPGVGQQYF,TGTGCCAGCAGCTTATCCCCCGGTGTGGGCCAGCAGTACTTC
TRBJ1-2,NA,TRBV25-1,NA,CATLTGSSGYTF,TGTGCCACCCTGACAGGCTCTAGTGGCTACACCTTC
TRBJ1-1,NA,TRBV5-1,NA,CASQDTSNTEAFF,TGCGCCAGCCAGGACACATCGAACACTGAAGCTTTCTTT
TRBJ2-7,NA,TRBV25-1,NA,CASSGSPYEQYF,TGTGCCAGCAGTGGTAGTCCCTACGAGCAGTACTTC
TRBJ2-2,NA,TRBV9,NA,CASTPGGGSTGELFF,TGTGCCAGCACCCCCGGTGGAGGGAGCACCGGGGAGCTGTTTTTT
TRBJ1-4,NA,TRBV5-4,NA,CASSLNRAGEEKLFF,TGTGCCAGCAGCTTAAACAGGGCTGGGGAAGAAAAACTGTTTTTT
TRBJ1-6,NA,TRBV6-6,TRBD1,CASTRQGDNSPLHF,TGTGCCAGCACCCGACAGGGGGACAATTCACCCCTCCACTTT
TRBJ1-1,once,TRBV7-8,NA,CASSFRETEAFF,TGTGCCAGCAGCTTCAGGGAAACTGAAGCTTTCTTT
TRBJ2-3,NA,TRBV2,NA,CASSGGHRTDTQYF,TGTGCCAGCAGTGGAGGGCATCGCACAGATACGCAGTATTTT
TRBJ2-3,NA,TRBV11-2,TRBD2,CASSLETSGSLSDTQYF,TGTGCCAGCAGCTTAGAGACTAGCGGGAGTCTTTCAGATACGCAGTATTTT
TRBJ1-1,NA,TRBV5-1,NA,CASSLENPLNTEAFF,TGCGCCAGCAGCTTAGAGAATCCGCTGAACACTGAAGCTTTCTTT
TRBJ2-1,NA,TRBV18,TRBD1,CASSPGVTGDNEQFF,TGTGCCAGCTCACCAGGCGTGACAGGGGACAATGAGCAGTTCTTC
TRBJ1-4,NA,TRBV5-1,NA,CASSSGQPNEKLFF,TGCGCCAGCAGCTCCGGACAGCCTAATGAAAAACTGTTTTTT
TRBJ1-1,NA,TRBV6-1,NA,CASSVDWLNTEAFF,TGTGCCAGCAGTGTCGACTGGCTGAACACTGAAGCTTTCTTT
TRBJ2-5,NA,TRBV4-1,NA,CASSQGGAQETQYF,TGCGCCAGCAGCCAAGGCGGGGCCCAAGAGACCCAGTACTTC
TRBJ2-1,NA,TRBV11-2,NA,CASSLTNGEYEQFF,TGTGCCAGCAGCTTGACCAACGGGGAATATGAGCAGTTCTTC
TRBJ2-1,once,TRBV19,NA,CASSTRQTYNEQFF,TGTGCCAGTAGTACTCGACAGACATACAATGAGCAGTTCTTC
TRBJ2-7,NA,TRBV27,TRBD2,CASSHGLAGTYEQYF,TGTGCCAGCAGTCACGGACTAGCGGGGACCTACGAGCAGTACTTC
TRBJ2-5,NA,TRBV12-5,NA,CASGLVGVETQYF,TGTGCTAGTGGTTTGGTGGGAGTGGAGACCCAGTACTTC
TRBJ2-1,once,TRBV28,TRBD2,CASSTPVLAGDRNEQFF,TGTGCCAGCAGTACGCCTGTACTAGCGGGAGACAGAAATGAGCAGTTCTTC